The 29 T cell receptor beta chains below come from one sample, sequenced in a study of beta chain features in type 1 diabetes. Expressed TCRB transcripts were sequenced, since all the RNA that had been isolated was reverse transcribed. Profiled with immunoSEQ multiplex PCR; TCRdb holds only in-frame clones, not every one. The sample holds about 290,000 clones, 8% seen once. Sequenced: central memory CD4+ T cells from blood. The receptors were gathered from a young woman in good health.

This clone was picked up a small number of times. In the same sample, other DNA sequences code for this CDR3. CDR3 DNA: TGTGCCAGCAGCTTAGGGGGACAGAGGTCCGCCGGGGAGCTGTTTTTT. This translates into CASSLGGQRSAGELFF. V usage is TRBV7-2 and J usage is TRBJ2-2; 7 nucleotides align to TRBD1. V shed 1 base and J 6 bases; nucleotides not matched to a gene: 8. The germline V gene encodes CDR1 SGHTA and CDR2 FQGNSA. The CDR3 is 16 residues long.

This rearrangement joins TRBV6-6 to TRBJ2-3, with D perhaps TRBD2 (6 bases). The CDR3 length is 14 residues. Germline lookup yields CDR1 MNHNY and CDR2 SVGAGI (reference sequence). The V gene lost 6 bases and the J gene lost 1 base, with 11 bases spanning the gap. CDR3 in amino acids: CASRTEGGTDTQYF. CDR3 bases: TGTGCCAGCAGAACGGAGGGTGGCACAGATACGCAGTATTTT.

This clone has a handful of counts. The CDR3 region has the DNA TGTGCCAGCAGCTTGAAGACAGGGTCTGGGGCCAACGTCCTGACTTTC. Its translation: CASSLKTGSGANVLTF. The genes are TRBV7-3 and TRBJ2-6; 7 nucleotides align to TRBD1. V dropped 3 bases and J dropped 1; count of bases not matched to a gene: 3. Germline CDR1 and CDR2: SGHTA and FQGTGA. This CDR3 has 16 amino acids.

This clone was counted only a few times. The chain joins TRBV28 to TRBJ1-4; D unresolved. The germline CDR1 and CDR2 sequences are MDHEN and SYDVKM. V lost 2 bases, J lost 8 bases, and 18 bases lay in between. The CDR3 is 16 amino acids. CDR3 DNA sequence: TGTGCCAGCAGTTTACTCCAGCCCTTCGCTGGGGAAAAACTGTTTTTT. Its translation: CASSLLQPFAGEKLFF.

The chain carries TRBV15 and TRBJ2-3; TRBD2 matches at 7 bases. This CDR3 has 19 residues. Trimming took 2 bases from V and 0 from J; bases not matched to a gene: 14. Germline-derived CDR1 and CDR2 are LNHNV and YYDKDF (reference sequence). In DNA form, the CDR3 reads TGTGCCACCAGCAGAAACCTTCTTGGTAGCGGGTCTAGCACAGATACGCAGTATTTT. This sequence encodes CATSRNLLGSGSSTDTQYF.

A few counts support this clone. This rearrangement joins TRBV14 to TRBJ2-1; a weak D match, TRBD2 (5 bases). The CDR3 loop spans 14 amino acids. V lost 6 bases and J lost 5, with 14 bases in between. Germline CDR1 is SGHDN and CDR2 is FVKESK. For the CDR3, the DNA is TGTGCCAGCAGTGATGGAGGATGGGACAATGAGCAGTTCTTC. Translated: CASSDGGWDNEQFF.

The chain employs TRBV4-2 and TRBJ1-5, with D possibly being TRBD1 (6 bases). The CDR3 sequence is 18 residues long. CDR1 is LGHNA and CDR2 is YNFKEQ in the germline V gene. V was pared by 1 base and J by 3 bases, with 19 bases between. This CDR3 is CASSQVEIITGINQPQHF. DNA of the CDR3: TGTGCCAGCAGCCAAGTAGAGATCATAACAGGGATCAATCAGCCCCAGCATTTT.

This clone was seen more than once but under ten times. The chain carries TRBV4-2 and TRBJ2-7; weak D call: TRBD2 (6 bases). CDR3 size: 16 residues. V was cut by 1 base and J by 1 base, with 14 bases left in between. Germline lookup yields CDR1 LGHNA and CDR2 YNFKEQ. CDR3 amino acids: CASSQGGLGGSYEQYF. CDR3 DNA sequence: TGTGCCAGCAGCCAAGGGGGACTCGGGGGATCCTACGAGCAGTACTTC.

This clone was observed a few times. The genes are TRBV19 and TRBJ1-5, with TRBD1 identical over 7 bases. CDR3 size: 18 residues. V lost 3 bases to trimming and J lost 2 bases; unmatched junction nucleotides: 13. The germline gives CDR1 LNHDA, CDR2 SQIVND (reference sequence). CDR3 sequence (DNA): TGTGCCAGTAGTATTGCCGGCAGGGGGGGACGGGGCAATCAGCCCCAGCATTTT. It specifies CASSIAGRGGRGNQPQHF.

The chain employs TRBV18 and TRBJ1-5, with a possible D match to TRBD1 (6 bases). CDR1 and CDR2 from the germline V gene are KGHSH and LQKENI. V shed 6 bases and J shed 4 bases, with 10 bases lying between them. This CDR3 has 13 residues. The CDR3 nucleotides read TGTGCCAGCTCCGATACAGGGAATCAGCCCCAGCATTTT. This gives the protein CASSDTGNQPQHF.

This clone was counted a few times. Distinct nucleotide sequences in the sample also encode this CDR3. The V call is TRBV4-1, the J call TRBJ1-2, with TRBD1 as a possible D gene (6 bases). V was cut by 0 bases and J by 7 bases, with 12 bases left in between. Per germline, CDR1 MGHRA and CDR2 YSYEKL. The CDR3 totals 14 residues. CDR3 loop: CASSQDGGRSGYTF. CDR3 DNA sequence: TGCGCCAGCAGCCAAGATGGGGGGCGGAGTGGCTACACCTTC.

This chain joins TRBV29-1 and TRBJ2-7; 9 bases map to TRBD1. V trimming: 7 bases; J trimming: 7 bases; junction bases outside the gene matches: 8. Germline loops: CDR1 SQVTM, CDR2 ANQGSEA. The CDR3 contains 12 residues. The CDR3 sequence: CSGGTGLGEQYF. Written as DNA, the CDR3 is TGCAGCGGGGGGACAGGGTTAGGTGAGCAGTACTTC.

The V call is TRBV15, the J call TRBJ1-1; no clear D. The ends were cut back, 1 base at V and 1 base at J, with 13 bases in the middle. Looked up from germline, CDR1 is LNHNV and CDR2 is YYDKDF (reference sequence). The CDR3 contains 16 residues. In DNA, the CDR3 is TGTGCCACCAGCAGAGGACAAGGAGATTCGAACACTGAAGCTTTCTTT. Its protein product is CATSRGQGDSNTEAFF.

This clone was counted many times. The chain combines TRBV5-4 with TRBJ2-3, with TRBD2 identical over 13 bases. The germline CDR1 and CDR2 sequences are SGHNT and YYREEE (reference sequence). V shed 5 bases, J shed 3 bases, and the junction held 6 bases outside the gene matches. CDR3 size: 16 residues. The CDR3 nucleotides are TGTGCCAGCAGTTCTACTAGCGGGAGGGATACAGATACGCAGTATTTT. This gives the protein CASSSTSGRDTDTQYF.

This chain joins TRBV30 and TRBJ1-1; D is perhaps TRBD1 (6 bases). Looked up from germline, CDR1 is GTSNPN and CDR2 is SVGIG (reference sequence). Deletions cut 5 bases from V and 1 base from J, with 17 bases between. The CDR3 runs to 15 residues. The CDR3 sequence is CAWGGKQTGNTEAFF. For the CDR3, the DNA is TGTGCCTGGGGCGGAAAACAGACAGGGAACACTGAAGCTTTCTTT.

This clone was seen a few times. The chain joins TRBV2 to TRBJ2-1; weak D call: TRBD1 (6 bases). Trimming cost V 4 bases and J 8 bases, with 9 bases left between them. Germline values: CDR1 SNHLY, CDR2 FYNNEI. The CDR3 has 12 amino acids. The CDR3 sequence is CASSGWGHEQFF. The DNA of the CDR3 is TGTGCCAGCAGTGGGTGGGGGCATGAGCAGTTCTTC.

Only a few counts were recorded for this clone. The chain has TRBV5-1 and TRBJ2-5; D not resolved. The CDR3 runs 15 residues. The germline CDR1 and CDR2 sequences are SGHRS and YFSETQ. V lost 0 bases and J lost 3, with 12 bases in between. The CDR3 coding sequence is TGCGCCAGCAGCTTGGCCCTGGGTACCAAAGAGACCCAGTACTTC. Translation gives CASSLALGTKETQYF.

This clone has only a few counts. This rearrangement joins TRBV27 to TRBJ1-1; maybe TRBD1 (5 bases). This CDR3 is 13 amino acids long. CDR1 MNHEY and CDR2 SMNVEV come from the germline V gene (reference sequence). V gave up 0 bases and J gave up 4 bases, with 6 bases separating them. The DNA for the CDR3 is TGTGCCAGCAGTTTATCGAGGGGCACTGAAGCTTTCTTT. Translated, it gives CASSLSRGTEAFF.

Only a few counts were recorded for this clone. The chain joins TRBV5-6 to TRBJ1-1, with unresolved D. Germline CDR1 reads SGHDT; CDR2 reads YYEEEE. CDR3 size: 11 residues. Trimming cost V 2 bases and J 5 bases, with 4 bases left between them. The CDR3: CASSLRTEAFF. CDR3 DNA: TGTGCCAGCAGCTTAAGGACTGAAGCTTTCTTT.

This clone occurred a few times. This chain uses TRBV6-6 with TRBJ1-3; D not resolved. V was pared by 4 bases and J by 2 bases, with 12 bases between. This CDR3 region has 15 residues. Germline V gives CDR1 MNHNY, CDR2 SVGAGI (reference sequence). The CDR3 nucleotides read TGTGCCAGCAGTTCGGGCAGATTCACTGGAAACACCATATATTTT. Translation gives CASSSGRFTGNTIYF.

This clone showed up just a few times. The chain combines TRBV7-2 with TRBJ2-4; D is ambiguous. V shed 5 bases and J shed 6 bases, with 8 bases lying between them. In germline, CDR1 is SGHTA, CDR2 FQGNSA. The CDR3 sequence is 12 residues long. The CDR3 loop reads CASSRSLNIQYF. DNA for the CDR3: TGTGCCAGCAGCCGATCGTTAAACATTCAGTACTTC.

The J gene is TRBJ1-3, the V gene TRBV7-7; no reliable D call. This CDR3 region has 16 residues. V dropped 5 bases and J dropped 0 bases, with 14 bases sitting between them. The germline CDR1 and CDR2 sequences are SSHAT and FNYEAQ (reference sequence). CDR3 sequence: CASSPSPGGSGNTIYF. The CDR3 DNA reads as TGTGCCAGCAGCCCAAGTCCAGGCGGCTCTGGAAACACCATATATTTT.

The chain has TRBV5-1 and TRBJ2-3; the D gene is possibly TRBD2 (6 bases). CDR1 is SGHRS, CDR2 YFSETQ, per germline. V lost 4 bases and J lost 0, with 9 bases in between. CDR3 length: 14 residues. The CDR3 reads CASSLGLSTDTQYF. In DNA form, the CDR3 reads TGCGCCAGCAGCCTGGGACTTAGCACAGATACGCAGTATTTT.

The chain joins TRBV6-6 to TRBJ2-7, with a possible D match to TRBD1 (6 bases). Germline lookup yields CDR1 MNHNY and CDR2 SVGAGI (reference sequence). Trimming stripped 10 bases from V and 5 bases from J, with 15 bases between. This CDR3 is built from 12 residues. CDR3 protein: CATRGGTNEQYF. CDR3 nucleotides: TGTGCCACCCGAGGGGGAACGAACGAGCAGTACTTC.

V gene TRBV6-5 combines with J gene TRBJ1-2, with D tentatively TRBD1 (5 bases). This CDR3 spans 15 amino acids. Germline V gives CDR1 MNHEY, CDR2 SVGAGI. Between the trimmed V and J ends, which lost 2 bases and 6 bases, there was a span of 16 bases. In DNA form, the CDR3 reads TGTGCCAGCAGTTACGATACATGGGGACGGGATGGCTACACCTTC. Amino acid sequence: CASSYDTWGRDGYTF.

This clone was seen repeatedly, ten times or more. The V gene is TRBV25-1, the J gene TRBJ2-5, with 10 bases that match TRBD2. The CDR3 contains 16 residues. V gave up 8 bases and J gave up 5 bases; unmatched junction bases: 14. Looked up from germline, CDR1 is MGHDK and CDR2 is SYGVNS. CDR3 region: CASLAVAGGGGETQYF. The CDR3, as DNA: TGTGCCAGCCTCGCCGTAGCGGGGGGCGGAGGGGAGACCCAGTACTTC.

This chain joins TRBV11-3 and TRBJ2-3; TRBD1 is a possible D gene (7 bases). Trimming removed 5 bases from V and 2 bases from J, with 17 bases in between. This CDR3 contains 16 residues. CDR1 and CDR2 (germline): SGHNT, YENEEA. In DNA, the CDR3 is TGTGCCAGCAGCGGGCAGGGGGGCTTTTCCACAGATACGCAGTATTTT. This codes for CASSGQGGFSTDTQYF.

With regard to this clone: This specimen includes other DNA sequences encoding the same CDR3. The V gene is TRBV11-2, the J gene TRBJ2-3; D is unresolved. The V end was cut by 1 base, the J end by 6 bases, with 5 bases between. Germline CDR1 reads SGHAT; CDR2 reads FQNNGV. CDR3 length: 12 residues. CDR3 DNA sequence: TGTGCCAGCAGCTTAGCTTCGGATACGCAGTATTTT. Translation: CASSLASDTQYF.

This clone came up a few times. Here the CDR3 reads CASSPQVGYGYTF. CDR3 bases: TGTGCCAGCAGTCCTCAGGTGGGGTATGGCTACACCTTC. The chain has TRBV28 and TRBJ1-2; D is uncertain. V shed 5 bases and J shed 5 bases, with 12 bases lying between them. The length of the CDR3 is 13 residues. CDR1 MDHEN and CDR2 SYDVKM come from the germline V gene.